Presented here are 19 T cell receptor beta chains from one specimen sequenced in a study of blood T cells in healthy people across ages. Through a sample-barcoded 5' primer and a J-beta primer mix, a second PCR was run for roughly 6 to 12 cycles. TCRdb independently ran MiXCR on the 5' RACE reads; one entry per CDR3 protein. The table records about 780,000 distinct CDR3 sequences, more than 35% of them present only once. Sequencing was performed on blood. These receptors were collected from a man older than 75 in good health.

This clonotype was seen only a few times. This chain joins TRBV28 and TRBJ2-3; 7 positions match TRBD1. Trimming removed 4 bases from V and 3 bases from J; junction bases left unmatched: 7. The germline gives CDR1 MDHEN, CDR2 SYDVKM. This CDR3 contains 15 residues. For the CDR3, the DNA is TGTGCCAGCAGTTCAACAGGGGTGGTGACAGATACGCAGTATTTT. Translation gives CASSSTGVVTDTQYF.

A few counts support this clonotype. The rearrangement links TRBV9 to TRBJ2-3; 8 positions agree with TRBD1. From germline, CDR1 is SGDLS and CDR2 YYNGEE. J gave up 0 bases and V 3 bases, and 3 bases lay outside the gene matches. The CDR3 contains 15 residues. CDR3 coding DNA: TGTGCCAGCAGCGCGGACAGGGCTAGCACAGATACGCAGTATTTT. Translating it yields CASSADRASTDTQYF.

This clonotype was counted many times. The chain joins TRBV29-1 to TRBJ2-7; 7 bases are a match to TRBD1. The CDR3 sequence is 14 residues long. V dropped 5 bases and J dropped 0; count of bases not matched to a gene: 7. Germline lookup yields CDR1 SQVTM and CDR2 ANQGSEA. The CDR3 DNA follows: TGCAGCGTTAGCCGACAGGGAAGCTCCTACGAGCAGTACTTC. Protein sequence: CSVSRQGSSYEQYF.

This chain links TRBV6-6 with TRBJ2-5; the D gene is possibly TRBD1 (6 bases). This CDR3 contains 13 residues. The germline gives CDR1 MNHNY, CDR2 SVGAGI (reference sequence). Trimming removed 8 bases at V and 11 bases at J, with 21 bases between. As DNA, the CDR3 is TGTGCCAGCGCCCAAGGGGGATACTACAAGCAGTACTTC. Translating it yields CASAQGGYYKQYF.

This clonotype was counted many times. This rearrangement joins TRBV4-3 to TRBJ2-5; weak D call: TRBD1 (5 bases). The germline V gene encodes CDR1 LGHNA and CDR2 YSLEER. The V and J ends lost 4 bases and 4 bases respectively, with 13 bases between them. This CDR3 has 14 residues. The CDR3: CASSPGHGGETQYF. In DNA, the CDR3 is TGCGCCAGCAGCCCCGGACATGGTGGAGAGACCCAGTACTTC.

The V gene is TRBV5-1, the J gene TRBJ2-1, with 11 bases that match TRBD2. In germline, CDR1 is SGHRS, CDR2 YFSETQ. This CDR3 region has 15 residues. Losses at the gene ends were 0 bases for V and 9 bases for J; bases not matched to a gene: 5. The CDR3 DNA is TGCGCCAGCAGCTTGGATAGCGGGAGGGCCCCTGAGCAGTTCTTC. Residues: CASSLDSGRAPEQFF.

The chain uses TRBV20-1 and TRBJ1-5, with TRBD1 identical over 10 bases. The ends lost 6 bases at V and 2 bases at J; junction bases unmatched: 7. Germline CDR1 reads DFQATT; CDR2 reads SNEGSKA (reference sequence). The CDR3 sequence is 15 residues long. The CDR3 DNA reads TGCAGTGCGTGGACAGGGGGTTCGGGCAATCAGCCCCAGCATTTT. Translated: CSAWTGGSGNQPQHF.

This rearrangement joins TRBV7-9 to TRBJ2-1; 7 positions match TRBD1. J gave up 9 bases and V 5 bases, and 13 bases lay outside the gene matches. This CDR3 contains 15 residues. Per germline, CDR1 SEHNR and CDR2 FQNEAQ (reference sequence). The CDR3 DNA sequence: TGTGCCAGCAGCCCTCGGGACAGTCCAATTGGTGAGCAGTTCTTC. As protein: CASSPRDSPIGEQFF.

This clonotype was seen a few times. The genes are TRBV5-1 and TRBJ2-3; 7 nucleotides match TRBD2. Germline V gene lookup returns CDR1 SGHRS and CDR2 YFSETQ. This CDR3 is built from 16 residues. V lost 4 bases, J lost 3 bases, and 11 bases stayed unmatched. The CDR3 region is CASSLWGSGGTDTQYF. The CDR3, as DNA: TGCGCCAGCAGCCTCTGGGGGTCGGGGGGAACAGATACGCAGTATTTT.

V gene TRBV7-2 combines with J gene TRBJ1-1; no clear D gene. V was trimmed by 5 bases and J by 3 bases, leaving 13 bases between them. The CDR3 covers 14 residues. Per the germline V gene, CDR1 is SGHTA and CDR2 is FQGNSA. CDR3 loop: CASSQPGGYTEAFF. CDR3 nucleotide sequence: TGTGCCAGCAGCCAGCCGGGAGGGTACACTGAAGCTTTCTTT.

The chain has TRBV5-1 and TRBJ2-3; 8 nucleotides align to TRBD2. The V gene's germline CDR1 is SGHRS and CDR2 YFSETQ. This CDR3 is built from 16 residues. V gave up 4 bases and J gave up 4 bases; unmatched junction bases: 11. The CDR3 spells CASSERAGVGADTQYF. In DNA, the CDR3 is TGCGCCAGCAGCGAACGAGCGGGGGTTGGCGCAGATACGCAGTATTTT.

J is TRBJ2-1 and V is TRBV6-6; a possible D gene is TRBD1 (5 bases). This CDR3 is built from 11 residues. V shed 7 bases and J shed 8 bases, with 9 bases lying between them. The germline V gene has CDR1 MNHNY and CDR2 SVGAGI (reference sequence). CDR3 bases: TGTGCCAGCACCAGGGTGGATGAGCAGTTCTTC. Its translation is CASTRVDEQFF.

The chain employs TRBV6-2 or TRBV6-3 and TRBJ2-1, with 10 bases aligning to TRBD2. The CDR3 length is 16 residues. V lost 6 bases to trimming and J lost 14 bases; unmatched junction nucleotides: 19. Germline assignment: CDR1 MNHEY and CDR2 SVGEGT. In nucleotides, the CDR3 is TGTGCCAGCAGCCTATGGGCTAGCGGGGGCCACGGTGATGAGTTCTTC. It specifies CASSLWASGGHGDEFF.

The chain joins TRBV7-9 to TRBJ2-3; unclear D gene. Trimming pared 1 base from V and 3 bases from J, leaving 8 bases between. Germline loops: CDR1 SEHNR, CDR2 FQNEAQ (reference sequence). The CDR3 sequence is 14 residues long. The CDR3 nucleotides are TGTGCCAGCAGCTTAGACCTAGTAACAGATACGCAGTATTTT. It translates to CASSLDLVTDTQYF.

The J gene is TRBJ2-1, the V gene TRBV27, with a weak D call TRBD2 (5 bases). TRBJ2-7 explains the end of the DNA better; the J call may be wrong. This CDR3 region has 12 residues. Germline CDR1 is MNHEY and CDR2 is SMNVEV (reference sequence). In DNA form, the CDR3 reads TGTGAGTCCCGAGGGTCCTACAATGAGCAGTACTTC. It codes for CESRGSYNEQYF.

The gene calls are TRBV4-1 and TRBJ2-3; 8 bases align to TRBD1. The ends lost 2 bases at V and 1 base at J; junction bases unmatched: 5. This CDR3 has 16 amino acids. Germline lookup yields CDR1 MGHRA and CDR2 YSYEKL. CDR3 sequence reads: CASSQRLGQGTDTQYF. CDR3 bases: TGCGCCAGCAGCCAAAGGCTGGGACAGGGCACAGATACGCAGTATTTT.

The CDR3 protein is CASSSNPQGPGETQYF. The CDR3 coding sequence is TGTGCCAGCTCATCAAATCCCCAGGGTCCCGGGGAGACCCAGTACTTC. This chain links TRBV18 with TRBJ2-5; a weak D match, TRBD1 (5 bases). This CDR3 comprises 16 residues. The V gene lost 5 bases and the J gene lost 5 bases, with 21 bases spanning the gap. Per the germline V gene, CDR1 is KGHSH and CDR2 is LQKENI.

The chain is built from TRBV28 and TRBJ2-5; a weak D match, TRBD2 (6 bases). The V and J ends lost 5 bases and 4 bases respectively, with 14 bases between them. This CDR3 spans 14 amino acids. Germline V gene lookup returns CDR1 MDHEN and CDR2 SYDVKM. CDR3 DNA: TGTGCCAGCAGTCGGATTAGCGGCACAGAGACCCAGTACTTC. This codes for CASSRISGTETQYF.

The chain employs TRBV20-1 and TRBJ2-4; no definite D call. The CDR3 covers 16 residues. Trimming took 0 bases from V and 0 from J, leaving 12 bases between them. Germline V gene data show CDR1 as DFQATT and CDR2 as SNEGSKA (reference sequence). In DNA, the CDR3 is TGCAGTGCTAGAGAGTGGGAAACCATAGCCAAAAACATTCAGTACTTC. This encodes CSAREWETIAKNIQYF.